The 6 T cell receptor beta chains given below trace back to one sample, sequenced in a study of CD8 T cells in ankylosing spondylitis. MiXCR, applied by TCRdb to the 5' RACE reads, yields one record per CDR3 protein. There are roughly 150,000 distinct CDR3 sequences in the sample; under 35% occur only once, and 6% lies in the top ten. The specimen was synovial fluid, either unsorted or a sorted T cell fraction (not recorded which). These receptors came from a male donor with ankylosing spondylitis.

The rearrangement links TRBV28 to TRBJ2-7; 7 bases map to TRBD2. The CDR3 is 16 residues long. The J segment lost 2 bases and the V segment lost 6 bases, leaving 13 bases of the junction unmatched. CDR1 and CDR2 from the germline V gene are MDHEN and SYDVKM. The CDR3 nucleotides are TGTGCCAGCAGCAGGGAGGGAGGGTCCACAACCTACGAGCAGTACTTC. Its protein product is CASSREGGSTTYEQYF.

This rearrangement joins TRBV27 to TRBJ2-1; 7 bases line up with TRBD2. After removal of 0 bases from V and 6 bases from J, the junction contained 8 bases not matched to a gene. The CDR3 totals 16 residues. CDR1 is MNHEY, CDR2 SMNVEV, per germline (reference sequence). CDR3 bases: TGTGCCAGCAGTTTATCGGCCGGGAGGACCTTCAATGAGCAGTTCTTC. Its protein product is CASSLSAGRTFNEQFF.

Only a few counts were recorded for this clonotype. The chain carries TRBV19 and TRBJ1-5; D gene ambiguous. Germline V gives CDR1 LNHDA, CDR2 SQIVND (reference sequence). The CDR3 spans 13 residues. Trimming took 6 bases from V and 6 from J, leaving 12 bases between them. The CDR3 coding sequence is TGTGCCAGTAGGTCCCTAGGGAGTCAGCCCCAGCATTTT. This sequence encodes CASRSLGSQPQHF.

J is TRBJ1-3 and V is TRBV11-2; D is undetermined. V was pared by 5 bases and J by 0 bases, with 11 bases between. The germline CDR1 and CDR2 sequences are SGHAT and FQNNGV. CDR3 length equals 15 residues. The CDR3 bases are TGTGCCAGCAGCCCCGAGGGATTCTCTGGAAACACCATATATTTT. Its protein product is CASSPEGFSGNTIYF. The entire variable domain, with the rest obtained from reference TRBV11-2 and TRBJ1-3, is as follows: EAGVAQSPRYKIIEKRQSVAFWCNPISGHATLYWYQQILGQGPKLLIQFQNNGVVDDSQLPKDRFSAERLKGVDSTLKIQPAKLEDSAVYLCASSPEGFSGNTIYFGEGSWLTVV.

The sample holds a few counts of this clonotype. The J gene is TRBJ2-7, the V gene TRBV20-1; possibly TRBD1 or TRBD2 for D (5 bases each). V lost 5 bases to trimming and J lost 4 bases, with 18 bases between them. The CDR3 extends over 14 amino acids. CDR1 is DFQATT and CDR2 is SNEGSKA in the germline V gene (reference sequence). DNA of the CDR3: TGCAGTGCTGAGGACGGGACCAAGGGGTACGAGCAGTACTTC. Protein: CSAEDGTKGYEQYF.

The chain has TRBV3-1 and TRBJ1-2, with unresolved D. The ends were cut back, 2 bases at V and 0 bases at J, with 10 bases in the middle. The CDR3 totals 15 residues. Germline values: CDR1 LGHDT, CDR2 YNNKEL (reference sequence). CDR3 in amino acids: CASSQRRLSNYGYTF. In nucleotides, the CDR3 is TGTGCCAGCAGCCAAAGGAGACTGTCTAACTATGGCTACACCTTC. The full variable domain, completed using reference TRBV3-1 and TRBJ1-2, is DTAVSQTPKYLVTQMGNDKSIKCEQNLGHDTMYWYKQDSKKFLKIMFSYNNKELIINETVPNRFSPKSPDKAHLNLHINSLELGDSAVYFCASSQRRLSNYGYTFGSGTRLTVV.